The 9 T cell receptor beta chains listed next were all sequenced from one sample in a study of cytomegalovirus exposure and HLA in healthy donors. Amplification used 60 Vbeta primers and 13 Jbeta primers. The repertoire was sequenced with immunoSEQ multiplex PCR; TCRdb's copy has only in-frame clones and lacks some. In total, the table holds more than 90,000 clones. Material for sequencing was PBMCs. These receptor sequences come from a man younger than 40 in good health and CMV-seronegative.

This chain uses TRBV29-1 with TRBJ2-7, with 7 bases that match TRBD1. Germline CDR1 reads SQVTM; CDR2 reads ANQGSEA. V was pared by 5 bases and J by 3 bases, with 4 bases of the junction left unmatched. The length of the CDR3 is 12 residues. The CDR3 reads CSVRDSLYEQYF. The CDR3 region has the DNA TGCAGCGTTAGGGACAGCCTCTACGAGCAGTACTTC.

The chain uses TRBV5-1 and TRBJ2-3; 7 bases are a match to TRBD1. CDR1 is SGHRS, CDR2 YFSETQ, per germline. There are 13 residues in the CDR3. V lost 6 bases to trimming and J lost 4 bases; unmatched junction nucleotides: 5. The CDR3 region is CASIRTGADTQYF. The CDR3 DNA reads as TGCGCCAGCATCCGAACAGGGGCAGATACGCAGTATTTT.

J is TRBJ2-1 and V is TRBV4-1; TRBD2 might be the D (6 bases). This CDR3 region has 15 residues. Trimming took off 4 bases at V and 7 bases at J, with 17 bases between the two ends. Germline values: CDR1 MGHRA, CDR2 YSYEKL. In nucleotides, the CDR3 is TGCGCCAGCAGCCTTGTGGGACTGGGGGGAAATGAGCAGTTCTTC. Encoded protein: CASSLVGLGGNEQFF.

The CDR3: CASSQVGAGLNNEQFF. DNA for the CDR3: TGTGCCAGCAGCCAAGTGGGGGCAGGGCTCAACAATGAGCAGTTCTTC. The chain carries TRBV4-2 and TRBJ2-1; the D gene is possibly TRBD1 (6 bases). The germline CDR1 and CDR2 sequences are LGHNA and YNFKEQ. Trimming pared 1 base from V and 5 bases from J, leaving 15 bases between. The CDR3 has 16 amino acids.

The chain is built from TRBV5-1 and TRBJ2-7; no definite D call. Germline V gene sequence: CDR1 SGHRS, CDR2 YFSETQ. This CDR3 has 12 amino acids. The V and J ends lost 3 bases and 0 bases respectively, with 4 bases between them. CDR3 in amino acids: CASSSSSYEQYF. The CDR3 nucleotides read TGCGCCAGCAGCTCGAGCTCCTACGAGCAGTACTTC.

The genes are TRBV18 and TRBJ1-1, with 7 bases fitting TRBD1. Germline V gene lookup returns CDR1 KGHSH and CDR2 LQKENI. The CDR3 contains 14 residues. The trim removed 2 bases at V and 10 bases at J, leaving 10 bases unmatched. The CDR3 spells CASSPTGQHAVAFF. CDR3 DNA sequence: TGTGCCAGCTCACCAACGGGACAGCATGCAGTAGCTTTCTTT.

The chain recombines TRBV10-3 with TRBJ1-6; 7 bases are shared with TRBD1. The CDR3 spans 14 residues. J gave up 7 bases and V 4 bases, and 4 bases lay outside the gene matches. Germline V gene lookup returns CDR1 ENHRY and CDR2 SYGVKD. The CDR3 loop reads CAISAETGNSPLHF. CDR3 DNA: TGTGCCATCAGTGCCGAGACAGGGAATTCACCCCTCCACTTT.

The V and J genes are TRBV7-2 and TRBJ1-2; a possible D gene is TRBD1 (5 bases). Trimming pared 5 bases from V and 4 bases from J, leaving 8 bases between. This CDR3 region has 12 residues. CDR1 and CDR2 (germline): SGHTA, FQGNSA. This CDR3 is CASSRDSYGYTF. CDR3 sequence (DNA): TGTGCCAGCAGCCGAGACAGCTATGGCTACACCTTC.

This chain uses TRBV27 with TRBJ2-7, with a tentative D call TRBD1 (5 bases). V was shortened by 5 bases and J by 6 bases, with 17 bases between the two germline ends. This CDR3 spans 14 amino acids. The germline V gene has CDR1 MNHEY and CDR2 SMNVEV (reference sequence). In DNA form, the CDR3 reads TGTGCCAGCAGTCGGACCCAACAGGAAGGCGAGCAGTACTTC. Protein: CASSRTQQEGEQYF.